These T cell receptor beta chains were read from a single sample in a study of tumor-infiltrating lymphocytes in localized non-small cell lung cancer. The repertoire was sequenced with immunoSEQ multiplex PCR; TCRdb's copy has only in-frame clones and lacks some. The top ten clones hold 15% to 20% of a sample with 10,000 or so clones, around four fifths of them seen once. The specimen sequenced was uninvolved lung tissue not adjacent to the tumor. These receptors were obtained from a human donor with non-small cell lung cancer. Each CDR3 is given with its conserved first and last residue. The D gene is left open where the match is weak. For some rows the clone size is stated as once, few or many, or as a class when expanded; others skip it.

j_call: TRBJ1-1; clone_size: NA; v_call: TRBV7-2; d_call: NA; cdr3_aa: CASSPMTANTEAFF; cdr3_nt: TGTGCCAGCAGCCCGATGACAGCGAACACTGAAGCTTTCTTT
j_call: TRBJ1-6; clone_size: NA; v_call: TRBV27; d_call: TRBD1; cdr3_aa: CASSLLGQKGILDNSPLHF; cdr3_nt: TGTGCCAGCAGTTTATTGGGACAGAAAGGTATTTTAGATAATTCACCCCTCCACTTT
j_call: TRBJ2-3; clone_size: NA; v_call: TRBV5-1; d_call: TRBD1; cdr3_aa: CASSLNDRGTDTQYF; cdr3_nt: TGCGCCAGCAGCTTGAACGACAGGGGCACAGATACGCAGTATTTT
j_call: TRBJ2-7; clone_size: few; v_call: TRBV27; d_call: TRBD1; cdr3_aa: CASRRQGSYEQYF; cdr3_nt: TGTGCCAGCAGACGACAGGGCTCCTACGAGCAGTACTTC
j_call: TRBJ2-2; clone_size: NA; v_call: TRBV4-1; d_call: TRBD1; cdr3_aa: CASSQADRVGTGELFF; cdr3_nt: TGCGCCAGCAGCCAAGCGGACAGGGTCGGCACCGGGGAGCTGTTTTTT
j_call: TRBJ2-7; clone_size: NA; v_call: TRBV29-1; d_call: NA; cdr3_aa: CSVVLGYEQYF; cdr3_nt: TGCAGCGTCGTGCTAGGATACGAGCAGTACTTC
j_call: TRBJ2-5; clone_size: NA; v_call: TRBV7-8; d_call: NA; cdr3_aa: CASSLATDYQETQYF; cdr3_nt: TGTGCCAGCAGCTTAGCGACAGACTATCAAGAGACCCAGTACTTC
j_call: TRBJ2-5; clone_size: NA; v_call: TRBV19; d_call: NA; cdr3_aa: CASSPGWETQYF; cdr3_nt: TGTGCCAGTAGTCCAGGGTGGGAGACCCAGTACTTC
j_call: TRBJ1-1; clone_size: NA; v_call: TRBV6-5; d_call: NA; cdr3_aa: CASSYSGAMNTEAFF; cdr3_nt: TGTGCCAGCAGTTACTCGGGGGCAATGAATACTGAAGCTTTCTTT
j_call: TRBJ2-6; clone_size: NA; v_call: TRBV29-1; d_call: TRBD2; cdr3_aa: CSVGGGYGGANVLTF; cdr3_nt: TGCAGCGTCGGGGGGGGATACGGTGGGGCCAACGTCCTGACTTTC
j_call: TRBJ2-1; clone_size: NA; v_call: TRBV28; d_call: NA; cdr3_aa: CASSLGGARGNEQFF; cdr3_nt: TGTGCCAGCAGTTTAGGGGGGGCCAGGGGCAATGAGCAGTTCTTC
j_call: TRBJ1-5; clone_size: few; v_call: TRBV29-1; d_call: NA; cdr3_aa: CSVETMLAGDQPQHF; cdr3_nt: TGCAGCGTTGAAACTATGTTGGCAGGGGATCAGCCCCAGCATTTT
j_call: TRBJ2-2; clone_size: medium-sized; v_call: TRBV7-3; d_call: NA; cdr3_aa: CASSLSPFDTGELFF; cdr3_nt: TGTGCCAGCAGCTTATCTCCCTTCGACACCGGGGAGCTGTTTTTT
j_call: TRBJ1-1; clone_size: NA; v_call: TRBV9; d_call: TRBD1; cdr3_aa: CASSVGTGGAGTEAFF; cdr3_nt: TGTGCCAGCAGCGTAGGGACAGGGGGCGCGGGCACTGAAGCTTTCTTT
j_call: TRBJ1-5; clone_size: NA; v_call: TRBV10-3; d_call: TRBD1; cdr3_aa: CAIKGQGNQPQHF; cdr3_nt: TGTGCCATCAAAGGACAGGGCAATCAGCCCCAGCATTTT
j_call: TRBJ2-3; clone_size: NA; v_call: TRBV9; d_call: TRBD1; cdr3_aa: CASSDGQGTDTQYF; cdr3_nt: TGTGCCAGCAGCGACGGACAGGGCACAGATACGCAGTATTTT
j_call: TRBJ2-7; clone_size: NA; v_call: TRBV2; d_call: TRBD1; cdr3_aa: CASRQSGTGSYEQYF; cdr3_nt: TGTGCCAGCAGGCAGTCCGGGACAGGGTCCTACGAGCAGTACTTC
j_call: TRBJ1-2; clone_size: NA; v_call: TRBV7-2; d_call: TRBD1; cdr3_aa: CASSLGGQGTGYTF; cdr3_nt: TGTGCCAGCAGCTTAGGGGGACAGGGTACTGGCTACACCTTC
j_call: TRBJ2-7; clone_size: large; v_call: TRBV28; d_call: NA; cdr3_aa: CASSFQGRLYEQYF; cdr3_nt: TGTGCCAGCAGTTTTCAGGGACGGCTTTACGAGCAGTACTTC
j_call: TRBJ2-3; clone_size: NA; v_call: TRBV28; d_call: TRBD2; cdr3_aa: CASSMTSGLDDTQYF; cdr3_nt: TGTGCCAGCAGTATGACTAGCGGGTTGGACGATACGCAGTATTTT
j_call: TRBJ2-1; clone_size: NA; v_call: TRBV5-1; d_call: TRBD2; cdr3_aa: CASSPARTSGNNEQFF; cdr3_nt: TGCGCCAGCAGCCCAGCCCGGACTAGCGGAAACAATGAGCAGTTCTTC
j_call: TRBJ1-2; clone_size: once; v_call: TRBV5-6; d_call: TRBD1; cdr3_aa: CASRTGINYGYTF; cdr3_nt: TGTGCCAGCAGGACAGGGATTAACTATGGCTACACCTTC
j_call: TRBJ2-3; clone_size: NA; v_call: TRBV20-1; d_call: NA; cdr3_aa: CSASSADTQYF; cdr3_nt: TGCAGTGCTAGCTCCGCGGATACGCAGTATTTT
j_call: TRBJ1-1; clone_size: NA; v_call: TRBV27; d_call: NA; cdr3_aa: CASSFLGKGPGGTEAFF; cdr3_nt: TGTGCCAGCAGTTTTTTGGGGAAAGGGCCCGGGGGCACTGAAGCTTTCTTT
j_call: TRBJ2-7; clone_size: NA; v_call: TRBV7-2; d_call: NA; cdr3_aa: CASSFGPYEQYF; cdr3_nt: TGTGCCAGCAGCTTCGGACCCTACGAGCAGTACTTC
j_call: TRBJ1-2; clone_size: NA; v_call: TRBV4-1; d_call: TRBD1; cdr3_aa: CASSQEPGQGAFGYTF; cdr3_nt: TGCGCCAGCAGCCAAGAACCGGGACAGGGGGCATTTGGCTACACCTTC